Relative to its sample, the clone carrying this TCR gamma chain is large (0.1 to 1%). Other DNA sequences in the same sample also yield this CDR3. This CDR3 is 12 amino acids long. The germline V gene has CDR1 GITISATS and CDR2 ISYDGTV (reference sequence). V dropped 1 base and J dropped 7; count of bases not matched to a gene: 4. This sample was taken from a study of gamma-delta T cells after stem cell transplantation. TCRdb reanalyzed the RT-PCR reads using CATT. The sample includes approximately 3,000 gamma-chain clones, roughly 18% seen only once; the top ten take roughly 3.1%. The sequence derives from a human donor. It is not recorded whose cells these are; they may come from a transplant donor. This chain connects TRGV9 to TRGJ1 or TRGJ2. Sequencing was carried out using gamma-delta T cells. The CDR3 spells CALWEVWYKKLF. CDR3 in DNA: TGTGCCTTGTGGGAGGTATGGTATAAGAAACTCTTT.